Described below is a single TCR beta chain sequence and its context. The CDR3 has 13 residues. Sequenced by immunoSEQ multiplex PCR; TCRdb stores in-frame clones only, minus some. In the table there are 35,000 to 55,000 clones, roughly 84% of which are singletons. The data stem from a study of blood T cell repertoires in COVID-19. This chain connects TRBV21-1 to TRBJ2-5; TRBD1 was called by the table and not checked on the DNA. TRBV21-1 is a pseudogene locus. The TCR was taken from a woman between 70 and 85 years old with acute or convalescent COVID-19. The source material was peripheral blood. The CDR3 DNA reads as TGTGCCAGCAGCAAACTAGGGGGAGAGACCCAGTACTTC. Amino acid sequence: CASSKLGGETQYF.